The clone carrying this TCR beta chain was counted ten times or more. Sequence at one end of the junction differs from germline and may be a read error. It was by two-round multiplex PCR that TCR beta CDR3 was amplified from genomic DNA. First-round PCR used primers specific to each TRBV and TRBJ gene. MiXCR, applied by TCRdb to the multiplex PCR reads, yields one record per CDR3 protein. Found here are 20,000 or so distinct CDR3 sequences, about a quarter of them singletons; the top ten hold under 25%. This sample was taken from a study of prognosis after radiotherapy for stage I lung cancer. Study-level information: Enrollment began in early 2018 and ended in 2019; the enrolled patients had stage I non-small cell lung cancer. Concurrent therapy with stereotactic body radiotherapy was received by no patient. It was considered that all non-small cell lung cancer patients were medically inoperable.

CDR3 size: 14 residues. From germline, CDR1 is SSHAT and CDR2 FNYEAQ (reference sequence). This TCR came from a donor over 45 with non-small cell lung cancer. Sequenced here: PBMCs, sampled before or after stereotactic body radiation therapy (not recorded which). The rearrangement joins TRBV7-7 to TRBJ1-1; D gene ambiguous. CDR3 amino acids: CASRQDLQMTEAFF. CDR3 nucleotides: TGTGCTAGCAGGCAGGACCTACAGATGACTGAAGCTTTCTTT.